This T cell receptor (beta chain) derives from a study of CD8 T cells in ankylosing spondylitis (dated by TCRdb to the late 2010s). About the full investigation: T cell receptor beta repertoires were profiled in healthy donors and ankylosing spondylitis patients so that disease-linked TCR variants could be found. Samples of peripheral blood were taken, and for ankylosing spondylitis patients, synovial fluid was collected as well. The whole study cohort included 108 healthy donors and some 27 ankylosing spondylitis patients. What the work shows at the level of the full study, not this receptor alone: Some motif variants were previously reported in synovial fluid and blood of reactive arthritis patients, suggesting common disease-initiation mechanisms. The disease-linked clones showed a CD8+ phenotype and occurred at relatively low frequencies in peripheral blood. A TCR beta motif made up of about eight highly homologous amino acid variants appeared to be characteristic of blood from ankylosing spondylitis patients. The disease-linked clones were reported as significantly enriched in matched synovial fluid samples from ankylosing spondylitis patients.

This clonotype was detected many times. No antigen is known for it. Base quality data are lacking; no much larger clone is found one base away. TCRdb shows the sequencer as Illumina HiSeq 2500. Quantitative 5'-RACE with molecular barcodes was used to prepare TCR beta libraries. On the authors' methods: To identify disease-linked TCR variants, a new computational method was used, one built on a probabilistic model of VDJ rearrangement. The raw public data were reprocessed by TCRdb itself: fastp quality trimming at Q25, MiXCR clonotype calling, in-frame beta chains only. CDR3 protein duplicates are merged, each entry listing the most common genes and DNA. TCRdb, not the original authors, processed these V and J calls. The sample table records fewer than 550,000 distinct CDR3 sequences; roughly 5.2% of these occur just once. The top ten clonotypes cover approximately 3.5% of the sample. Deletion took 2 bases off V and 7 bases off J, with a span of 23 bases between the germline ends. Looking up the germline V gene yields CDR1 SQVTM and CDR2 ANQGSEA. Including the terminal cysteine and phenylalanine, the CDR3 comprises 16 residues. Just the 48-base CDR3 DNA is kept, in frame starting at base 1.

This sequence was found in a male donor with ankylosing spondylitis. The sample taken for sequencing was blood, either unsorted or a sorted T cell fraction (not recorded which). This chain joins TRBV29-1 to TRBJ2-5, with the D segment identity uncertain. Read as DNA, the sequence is TGCAGCGTTGAAACAGTCCCCGGCCACGGGTTTAGGACCCAGTACTTC. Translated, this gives CSVETVPGHGFRTQYF.